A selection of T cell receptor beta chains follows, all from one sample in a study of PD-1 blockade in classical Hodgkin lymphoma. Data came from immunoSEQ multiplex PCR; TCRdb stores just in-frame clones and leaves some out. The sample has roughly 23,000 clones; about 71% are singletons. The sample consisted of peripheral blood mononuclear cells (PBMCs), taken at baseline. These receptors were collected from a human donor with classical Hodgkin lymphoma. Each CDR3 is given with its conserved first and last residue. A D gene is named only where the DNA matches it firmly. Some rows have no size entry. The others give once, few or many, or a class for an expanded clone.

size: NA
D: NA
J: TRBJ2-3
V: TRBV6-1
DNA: TGTGCCAGCAGTGAAAGGAGGGGGGCTAGCACAGATACGCAGTATTTT
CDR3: CASSERRGASTDTQYF

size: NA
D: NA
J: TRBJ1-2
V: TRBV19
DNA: TGTGCCAGTAGTATCAGATCGCAGGGAGGTGGCTACACCTTC
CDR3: CASSIRSQGGGYTF

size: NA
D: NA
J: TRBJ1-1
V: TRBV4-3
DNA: TGCGCCAGCAGCCAAGCAAACCTGGGGTGGGCTGAAGCTTTCTTT
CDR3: CASSQANLGWAEAFF

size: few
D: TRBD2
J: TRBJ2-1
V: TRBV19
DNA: TGTGCCAGTAGGGCGACTAGCGGATTCTCCTACAATGAGCAGTTCTTC
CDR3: CASRATSGFSYNEQFF

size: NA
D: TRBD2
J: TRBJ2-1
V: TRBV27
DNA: TGTGCCAGCAGTACTAGCGGGGGAGAGGGGTGGGTCTACAATGAGCAGTTCTTC
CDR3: CASSTSGGEGWVYNEQFF

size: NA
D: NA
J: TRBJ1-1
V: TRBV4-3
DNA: TGCGCCAGCAGCCAAGATGTTGGGACACTCAACACTGAAGCTTTCTTT
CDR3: CASSQDVGTLNTEAFF

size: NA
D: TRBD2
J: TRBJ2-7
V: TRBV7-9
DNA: TGTGCCAACAGCTTGAGCCCTAGCGGGAGGCTTTCCTACGAGCAGTACTTC
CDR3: CANSLSPSGRLSYEQYF

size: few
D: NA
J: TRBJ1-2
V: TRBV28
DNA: TGTGCCAGCAGTACTCACGGACTTTTAGGCTACACCTTC
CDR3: CASSTHGLLGYTF

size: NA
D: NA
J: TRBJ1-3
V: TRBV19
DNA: TGTGCCAGTACCCGGGACCTTGGGGGAAACACCATATATTTT
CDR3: CASTRDLGGNTIYF

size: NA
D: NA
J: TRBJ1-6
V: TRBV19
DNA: TGTGCCAGTAGTCCCCTTCCGGGCCCAAGGGGATCACCCCTCCACTTT
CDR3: CASSPLPGPRGSPLHF

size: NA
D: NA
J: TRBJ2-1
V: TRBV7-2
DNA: TGTGCCAGCAGCTTAGAACTAGTCTATGAGCAGTTCTTC
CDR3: CASSLELVYEQFF

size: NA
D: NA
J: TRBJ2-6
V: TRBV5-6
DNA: TGTGCCAGCAGCCTGCCCACGGGGGCTGGGGCCAACGTCCTGACTTTC
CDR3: CASSLPTGAGANVLTF

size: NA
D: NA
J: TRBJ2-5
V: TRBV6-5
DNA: TGTGCCAGCAGTTACTCCAAGACCCAGTACTTC
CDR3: CASSYSKTQYF

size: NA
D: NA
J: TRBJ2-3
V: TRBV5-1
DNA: TGCGCCAGCAGCTTGGACGGCAGGGGCACAGATACGCAGTATTTT
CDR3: CASSLDGRGTDTQYF

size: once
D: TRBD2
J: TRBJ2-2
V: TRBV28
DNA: TGTGCCAGCAGGGGGACTAGCGGGAGGGCCTGGGGCACCGGGGAGCTGTTTTTT
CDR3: CASRGTSGRAWGTGELFF

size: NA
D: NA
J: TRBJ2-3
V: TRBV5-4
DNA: TGTGCCAGCAACTTGAGGAATACAGATACGCAGTATTTT
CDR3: CASNLRNTDTQYF

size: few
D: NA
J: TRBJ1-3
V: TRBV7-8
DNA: TGTGCCAGCAGCTTAGCGTTGTGGTTCCAGATCTCTGGAAACACCATATATTTT
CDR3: CASSLALWFQISGNTIYF

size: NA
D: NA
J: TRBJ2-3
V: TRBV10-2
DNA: TGCGCCACCACCGGGGACTTCCCAGATACGCAGTATTTT
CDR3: CATTGDFPDTQYF

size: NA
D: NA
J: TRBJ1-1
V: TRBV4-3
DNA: TGCGCCAGCAGCCAAGACGGTATGGAGAACACTGAAGCTTTCTTT
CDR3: CASSQDGMENTEAFF

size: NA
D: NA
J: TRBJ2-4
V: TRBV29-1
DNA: TGCAGCGTCTCAACTGACGGTGGGGCCAAAAACATTCAGTACTTC
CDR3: CSVSTDGGAKNIQYF

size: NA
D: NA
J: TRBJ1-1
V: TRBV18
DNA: TGTGCCAGCTCATGGAACACTGAAGCTTTCTTT
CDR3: CASSWNTEAFF

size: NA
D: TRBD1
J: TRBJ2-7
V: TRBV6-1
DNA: TGTGCCAGCGGACGGACAGGGTCCAACGAGCAGTACTTC
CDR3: CASGRTGSNEQYF

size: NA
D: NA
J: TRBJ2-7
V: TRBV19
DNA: TGTGCCAGTAGTGCTTGGGGGGGCGCGGGCTACGAGCAGTACTTC
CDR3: CASSAWGGAGYEQYF

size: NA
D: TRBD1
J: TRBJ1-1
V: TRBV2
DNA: TGTGCCAGCAGTCCTACAGGGGTTGGGGAAGCTTTCTTT
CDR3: CASSPTGVGEAFF

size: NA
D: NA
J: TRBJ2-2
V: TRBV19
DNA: TGTGCCAGTAGTTCCGGGACGAACACCGGGGAGCTGTTTTTT
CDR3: CASSSGTNTGELFF

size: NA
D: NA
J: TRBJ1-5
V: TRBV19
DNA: TGTGCCAGTAGGAACAGCAATCAGCCCCAGCATTTT
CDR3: CASRNSNQPQHF

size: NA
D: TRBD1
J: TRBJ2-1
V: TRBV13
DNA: TGTGCCAGCCGTTGGGACAGAACCTACAATGAGCAGTTCTTC
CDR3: CASRWDRTYNEQFF

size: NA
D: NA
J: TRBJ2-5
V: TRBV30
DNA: TGTGCCTGGAGCCGACGGGGGTTAGAGACCCAGTACTTC
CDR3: CAWSRRGLETQYF

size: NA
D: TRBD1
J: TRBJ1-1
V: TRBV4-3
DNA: TGCGCCAGCAGCCAAGATCTTAGGACAGGCTTGAACACTGAAGCTTTCTTT
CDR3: CASSQDLRTGLNTEAFF

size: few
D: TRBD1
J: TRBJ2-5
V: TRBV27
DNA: TGTGCCAGCAGTTTATCGGCAGGGGGTGGGCTGGAGACCCAGTACTTC
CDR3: CASSLSAGGGLETQYF

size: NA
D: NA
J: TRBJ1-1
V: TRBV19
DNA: TGTGCCAGTAGTTTCCTATTACAGGGAATTGAAGCTTTCTTT
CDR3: CASSFLLQGIEAFF

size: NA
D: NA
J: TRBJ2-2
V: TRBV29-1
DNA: TGCAGCGTGACTAGGGGGTTTGACACCGGGGAGCTGTTTTTT
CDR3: CSVTRGFDTGELFF

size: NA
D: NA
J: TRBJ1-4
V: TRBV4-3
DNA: TGCGCCAGCAGCCACTGGACGGCGGGCGGCGGAACATGGGAAAAACTGTTTTTT
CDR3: CASSHWTAGGGTWEKLFF

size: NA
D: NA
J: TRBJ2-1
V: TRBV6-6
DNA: TGTGCCAGCAGTTACGCCCTATCTGGGCAGTTCTTC
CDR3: CASSYALSGQFF

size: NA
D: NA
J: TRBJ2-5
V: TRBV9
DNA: TGTGCCAGCAGCGTGGGCGGGTACGCGGAGACCCAGTACTTC
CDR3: CASSVGGYAETQYF

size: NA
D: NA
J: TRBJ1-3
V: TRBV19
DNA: TGTGCCAGTAGTTTCAAGGGGAACACCATATATTTT
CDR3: CASSFKGNTIYF

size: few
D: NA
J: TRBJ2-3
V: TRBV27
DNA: TGTGCCAGCAGTTTATATAGAGATACGCAGTATTTT
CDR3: CASSLYRDTQYF

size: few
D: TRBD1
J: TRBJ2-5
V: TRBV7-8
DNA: TGTGCCAGCAGCTCGGTCGAGGGGGCGCAAGAGACCCAGTACTTC
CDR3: CASSSVEGAQETQYF

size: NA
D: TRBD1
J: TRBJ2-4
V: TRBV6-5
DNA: TGTGCCAGCAAGGACAGGGGGCGGAACATTCAGTACTTC
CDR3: CASKDRGRNIQYF

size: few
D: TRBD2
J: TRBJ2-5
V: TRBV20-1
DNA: TGCAGCGGTACTAGCGTCGAGACCCAGTACTTC
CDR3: CSGTSVETQYF

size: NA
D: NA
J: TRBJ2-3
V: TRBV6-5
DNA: TGTGCCAGCAGTTTAAGAGGTCACACAGATACGCAGTATTTT
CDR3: CASSLRGHTDTQYF